The 9 T cell receptor beta chains reported below all come from one sample, sequenced in a study of blood T cells in healthy people across ages. It was with a sample-barcoded 5' primer and a J-beta primer mix that a second PCR of roughly 7 to 12 cycles was run. A single record per CDR3 protein comes from TCRdb applying MiXCR to the 5' RACE reads. The repertoire holds 550,000 to 750,000 distinct CDR3 sequences, 20% to 25% seen once, with roughly 3.4% in the top ten. Sequenced sample: blood. All receptors derive from a man between 65 and 85 years old in good health.

V is TRBV7-6 and J is TRBJ2-2, with 11 bases lining up with TRBD1. Germline V gene sequence: CDR1 SGHVS, CDR2 FNYEAQ. The length of the CDR3 is 15 residues. J lost 4 bases, V lost 10 bases, and 8 bases had no gene match. CDR3 DNA sequence: TGTGCCACCGGTGTCGGGACAGGGGGCACCGGGGAGCTGTTTTTT. Residues: CATGVGTGGTGELFF.

This clonotype showed up just once. A much bigger clone sits one base away, suggesting this may be a read error. This chain uses TRBV10-3 with TRBJ2-5; tentative D call: TRBD1 (6 bases). Germline assignment: CDR1 ENHRY and CDR2 SYGVKD. This CDR3 region has 14 residues. CDR3 region: CANSESNRVETQYF. CDR3 DNA: TGTGCCAACAGTGAGTCTAACAGGGTAGAGACCCAGTACTTC.

This clonotype was seen repeatedly, ten times or more. The gene calls are TRBV29-1 and TRBJ2-2, with 8 bases identical to TRBD2. In germline, CDR1 is SQVTM, CDR2 ANQGSEA. With V trimmed by 6 bases and J by 4 bases, 7 bases remained unmatched. The length of the CDR3 is 14 residues. The DNA for the CDR3 is TGCAGCGTCATAACAAGCGGGAGCACCGGGGAGCTGTTTTTT. It encodes CSVITSGSTGELFF.

Many counts were recorded for this clonotype. V is TRBV27 and J is TRBJ1-1, with D possibly TRBD1 on 6 matching bases. Trimming shortened V by 4 bases and J by 6 bases, and 21 bases separated the two germline ends. This CDR3 has 16 amino acids. Germline CDR1 MNHEY, CDR2 SMNVEV (reference sequence). The CDR3 reads CASSSTSGTMGSEAFF. In DNA, the CDR3 is TGTGCCAGCAGTTCAACCTCCGGGACAATGGGGTCTGAAGCTTTCTTT.

The chain uses TRBV28 and TRBJ2-2; 11 bases align to TRBD2. Germline values: CDR1 MDHEN, CDR2 SYDVKM. With V trimmed by 3 bases and J by 8 bases, 8 bases remained unmatched. There are 16 residues in the CDR3. The CDR3 protein is CASSLSLAGGLGELFF. The CDR3 coding sequence is TGTGCCAGCAGTTTGAGTCTAGCGGGAGGTTTGGGGGAGCTGTTTTTT. Full variable domain (rest looked up from reference TRBV28 and TRBJ2-2): DVKVTQSSRYLVKRTGEKVFLECVQDMDHENMFWYRQDPGLGLRLIYFSYDVKMKEKGDIPEGYSVSREKKERFSLILESASTNQTSMYLCASSLSLAGGLGELFFGEGSRLTVL.

Here the CDR3 reads CASSQGDREFGQQETQYF. In DNA form, the CDR3 reads TGCGCCAGCAGCCAAGGGGACAGGGAATTTGGTCAGCAAGAGACCCAGTACTTC. The chain has TRBV4-3 and TRBJ2-5, with 9 bases that match TRBD1. V lost 1 base to trimming and J lost 2 bases; unmatched junction nucleotides: 11. CDR1 and CDR2 from the germline V gene are LGHNA and YSLEER. This CDR3 has 18 residues.

This chain joins TRBV21-1 and TRBJ2-7; TRBD1, the table's D call, lacks a check against the DNA. TRBV21-1 is classified as a pseudogene. The CDR3 covers 18 residues. CDR3 in amino acids: CASSPLGGPGTLGYEQYF. The CDR3, as DNA: TGTGCCAGCAGCCCCCTGGGAGGCCCCGGGACACTAGGCTACGAGCAGTACTTC.

This clonotype has just a few counts. This chain connects TRBV27 to TRBJ2-6; no clear D gene. Germline V gives CDR1 MNHEY, CDR2 SMNVEV (reference sequence). The CDR3 is made up of 17 amino acids. Trimming cost V 0 bases and J 0 bases, with 9 bases left between them. The CDR3 here is CASSLSPAYSGANVLTF. CDR3 nucleotide sequence: TGTGCCAGCAGTTTATCTCCAGCCTACTCTGGGGCCAACGTCCTGACTTTC.

The chain joins TRBV28 to TRBJ2-1; a weak D match, TRBD2 (6 bases). Deletions cut 5 bases from V and 7 bases from J, with 18 bases between. CDR1 and CDR2 from the germline V gene are MDHEN and SYDVKM. The CDR3 has 15 residues. The CDR3 DNA reads TGTGCCAGCAGTCCGGGGGATACGAAGGGGAATGAGCAGTTCTTC. The encoded protein is CASSPGDTKGNEQFF.